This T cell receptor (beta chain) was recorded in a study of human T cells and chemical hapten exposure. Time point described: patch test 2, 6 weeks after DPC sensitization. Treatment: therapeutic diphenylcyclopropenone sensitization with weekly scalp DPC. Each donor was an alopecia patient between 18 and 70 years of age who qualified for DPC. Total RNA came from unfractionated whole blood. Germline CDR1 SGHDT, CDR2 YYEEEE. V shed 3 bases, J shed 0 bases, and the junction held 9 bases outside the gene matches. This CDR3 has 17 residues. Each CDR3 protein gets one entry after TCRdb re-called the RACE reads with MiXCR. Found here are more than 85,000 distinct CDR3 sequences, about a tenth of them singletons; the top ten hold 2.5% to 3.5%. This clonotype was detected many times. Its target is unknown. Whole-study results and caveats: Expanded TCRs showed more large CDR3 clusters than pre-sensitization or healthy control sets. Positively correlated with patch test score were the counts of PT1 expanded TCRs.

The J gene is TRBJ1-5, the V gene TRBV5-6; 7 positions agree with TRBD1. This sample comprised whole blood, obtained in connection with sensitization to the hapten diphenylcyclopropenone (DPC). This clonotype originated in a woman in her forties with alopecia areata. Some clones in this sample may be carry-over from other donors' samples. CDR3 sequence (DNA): TGTGCCAGCAGCTCGACCGGGACAGACTATAGCAATCAGCCCCAGCATTTT. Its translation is CASSSTGTDYSNQPQHF.